The next 20 T cell receptor beta chains were all read from a single sample in a study of T-cell reconstitution after alpha-beta-depleted transplantation in children. Preparation of the TCRbeta library involved a method that used unique molecular identifiers. TCRdb fed the PCR reads into MiXCR, producing one record per CDR3 protein. The table records approximately 190,000 distinct CDR3 sequences, approximately 6% of them present only once. This sample comprised PBMCs, obtained before TCRalphabeta/CD19-depleted stem cell transplant. These receptors came from a girl under three years old with combined immunodeficiency, due to receive a stem cell transplant.

This clonotype was recorded many times. This chain connects TRBV20-1 to TRBJ2-3; TRBD1 matches 8 bases. V was clipped by 0 bases and J by 3 bases; unmatched bases: 8. CDR3 length: 16 amino acids. Germline CDR1 and CDR2: DFQATT and SNEGSKA (reference sequence). CDR3 nucleotides: TGCAGTGCTAGAGAGAGGGTGACAGGGGCAACAGATACGCAGTATTTT. Residues: CSARERVTGATDTQYF.

The J gene is TRBJ2-7, the V gene TRBV4-1; 9 bases map to TRBD2. The length of the CDR3 is 14 residues. After removal of 4 bases from V and 7 bases from J, the junction contained 8 bases not matched to a gene. From germline, CDR1 is MGHRA and CDR2 YSYEKL. CDR3 bases: TGCGCCAGCAGCCGTCGCGGGGGGGATCAAGAGCAGTACTTC. Protein product: CASSRRGGDQEQYF.

This clonotype was seen only a few times. This rearrangement joins TRBV27 to TRBJ2-7, with a tentative D call TRBD2 (5 bases). This CDR3 is built from 14 residues. CDR1 is MNHEY and CDR2 is SMNVEV in the germline V gene (reference sequence). The V end was cut by 6 bases, the J end by 6 bases, with 18 bases between. The CDR3 is CASRLLGGQPEQYF. The DNA of the CDR3 is TGTGCCAGCAGGCTCCTGGGCGGGCAGCCCGAGCAGTACTTC.

The V call is TRBV20-1, the J call TRBJ2-1, with a tentative D call TRBD2 (5 bases). CDR3 length: 16 amino acids. Germline V gene sequence: CDR1 DFQATT, CDR2 SNEGSKA (reference sequence). Trimming cost V 0 bases and J 0 bases, with 12 bases left between them. CDR3 DNA sequence: TGCAGTGCTAGAGAGGACTCTGGGAGCTCCTACAATGAGCAGTTCTTC. This codes for CSAREDSGSSYNEQFF.

This clonotype has a count of ten or more. This chain uses TRBV11-2 with TRBJ2-3; D is unresolved. Germline V gene lookup returns CDR1 SGHAT and CDR2 FQNNGV. The CDR3 has 13 amino acids. V lost 0 bases and J lost 6, with 7 bases in between. The CDR3 nucleotides are TGTGCCAGCAGCTTAGAGTATCTCGATACGCAGTATTTT. This encodes CASSLEYLDTQYF.

This chain joins TRBV15 and TRBJ2-7, with 10 bases lining up with TRBD2. In germline, CDR1 is LNHNV, CDR2 YYDKDF (reference sequence). Losses at the gene ends were 6 bases for V and 2 bases for J; bases not matched to a gene: 7. This CDR3 has 15 amino acids. CDR3 DNA sequence: TGTGCCACCAGGGCGACTAGCGGGCCGACCTACGAGCAGTACTTC. Amino acids: CATRATSGPTYEQYF.

A word on this clonotype: One junction end disagrees with the germline gene, perhaps due to a read error. The chain has TRBV12-3 or TRBV12-4 and TRBJ1-1, with D hard to call. The CDR3 is 13 residues long. This CDR3 reads CATSFGLNTEAFF. The CDR3 DNA follows: TGTGCCACCAGTTTCGGTCTGAACACTGAAGCTTTCTTT.

This clonotype has at least ten counts. The chain recombines TRBV5-1 with TRBJ2-1, with TRBD2 identical over 8 bases. Germline V lookup: CDR1 SGHRS, CDR2 YFSETQ. The V segment lost 4 bases and the J segment 1 base; nucleotides outside the gene matches: 7. There are 16 residues in the CDR3. This chain's CDR3 is CASSLSRGGSYNEQFF. In nucleotides, the CDR3 is TGCGCCAGCAGCCTATCCCGGGGGGGGTCCTACAATGAGCAGTTCTTC.

At least ten counts were recorded for this clonotype. The chain has TRBV29-1 and TRBJ1-2; 9 bases fit TRBD1. The ends lost 4 bases at V and 6 bases at J; junction bases unmatched: 9. Germline V gives CDR1 SQVTM, CDR2 ANQGSEA. This CDR3 has 14 residues. The CDR3 spells CSVVLMGQGNGYTF. DNA of the CDR3: TGCAGCGTTGTGTTGATGGGACAGGGCAATGGCTACACCTTC.

CDR3 nucleotides: TGTGCCAGCAGTTATCCGGGACCGTATCAGCCCCAGCATTTT. Protein: CASSYPGPYQPQHF. This sequence joins TRBV6-5 and TRBJ1-5; possibly TRBD1 for D (5 bases). CDR1 is MNHEY and CDR2 is SVGAGI in the germline V gene. The CDR3 runs to 14 residues. The V and J ends lost 3 bases and 5 bases respectively, with 11 bases between them.

This clonotype was seen a handful of times. The CDR3 loop reads CASSLVGGSGGNQPQHF. CDR3 DNA sequence: TGTGCCAGCAGCTTAGTAGGAGGGTCAGGGGGCAATCAGCCCCAGCATTTT. The chain employs TRBV7-2 and TRBJ1-5; maybe TRBD1 (6 bases). The CDR3 covers 17 residues. V lost 1 base and J lost 2, with 15 bases in between. From germline, CDR1 is SGHTA and CDR2 FQGNSA.

This clonotype was seen ten or more times. V gene TRBV7-3 combines with J gene TRBJ2-1; no clear D gene. Trimming removed 5 bases at V and 4 bases at J, with 15 bases between. The CDR3 is 15 amino acids. Germline CDR1 SGHTA, CDR2 FQGTGA. CDR3 DNA sequence: TGTGCCAGCAGCATAGAAGTGGGGTCTTACAATGAGCAGTTCTTC. Protein product: CASSIEVGSYNEQFF.

The rearrangement uses TRBV11-2 and TRBJ1-3, with TRBD1 matching 7 bases. The V and J ends lost 3 bases and 0 bases, in that order; junction bases with no gene match: 8. CDR3 length: 17 amino acids. Germline V gene data show CDR1 as SGHAT and CDR2 as FQNNGV. The DNA for the CDR3 is TGTGCCAGCAGCTTGTTACAGGGGAAGACCTCTGGAAACACCATATATTTT. Translated, it gives CASSLLQGKTSGNTIYF. The full variable domain, with the rest looked up from reference TRBV11-2 and TRBJ1-3, is EAGVAQSPRYKIIEKRQSVAFWCNPISGHATLYWYQQILGQGPKLLIQFQNNGVVDDSQLPKDRFSAERLKGVDSTLKIQPAKLEDSAVYLCASSLLQGKTSGNTIYFGEGSWLTVV.

This clonotype was observed a few times. This chain uses TRBV20-1 with TRBJ2-7; 7 nucleotides agree with TRBD1. Germline V gene data show CDR1 as DFQATT and CDR2 as SNEGSKA (reference sequence). J was trimmed by 3 bases and V by 3 bases; bases with no gene match: 14. The CDR3 length is 16 residues. CDR3 in amino acids: CSARRGFDRAIYEQYF. As DNA, the CDR3 is TGCAGTGCTAGGCGAGGATTCGACAGGGCCATCTACGAGCAGTACTTC.

This clonotype was seen at least ten times. The V call is TRBV12-3 or TRBV12-4, the J call TRBJ2-7; D uncertain. V was pared by 5 bases and J by 5 bases, with 7 bases between. The CDR3 has 11 amino acids. The CDR3 DNA reads as TGTGCCAGCAGTACCCTCAACGAGCAGTACTTC. It translates to CASSTLNEQYF.

This clonotype was counted only a few times. V and J are TRBV27 and TRBJ1-6, with D uncertain. From germline, CDR1 is MNHEY and CDR2 SMNVEV (reference sequence). The CDR3 length is 15 residues. With 6 bases removed from V and 0 bases from J, the gap between germline ends came to 9 bases. The CDR3 DNA reads TGTGCCAGCAGCACGGGGAGCTCCTATAATTCACCCCTCCACTTT. Translating it yields CASSTGSSYNSPLHF.

This clonotype was detected ten times or more. The gene calls are TRBV15 and TRBJ2-1; D not resolved. Trimming cost V 5 bases and J 8 bases, with 7 bases left between them. The CDR3 contains 11 residues. From germline, CDR1 is LNHNV and CDR2 YYDKDF (reference sequence). CDR3 amino acids: CATSRGHEQFF. The CDR3 DNA reads as TGTGCCACCAGCCGAGGTCATGAGCAGTTCTTC.

The rearrangement uses TRBV20-1 and TRBJ2-2; TRBD2 matches at 7 bases. CDR1 is DFQATT and CDR2 is SNEGSKA in the germline V gene (reference sequence). V shed 0 bases and J 4 bases; nucleotides not matched to a gene: 8. The CDR3 is 16 residues long. CDR3 in amino acids: CSARDRGRAGTGELFF. CDR3 coding DNA: TGCAGTGCTAGAGATCGGGGGAGGGCCGGCACCGGGGAGCTGTTTTTT.

This clonotype was recorded many times. The chain is built from TRBV20-1 and TRBJ2-3; D unresolved. The germline V gene has CDR1 DFQATT and CDR2 SNEGSKA (reference sequence). The CDR3 sequence is 15 residues long. The V gene lost 5 bases and the J gene lost 4 bases, with 19 bases spanning the gap. The CDR3 loop is CSAVEARPRADTQYF. As DNA, the CDR3 is TGCAGTGCTGTTGAAGCCCGTCCCCGTGCAGATACGCAGTATTTT.

The chain uses TRBV7-2 and TRBJ2-5; perhaps TRBD2 as D (7 bases). V shed 2 bases and J shed 7 bases, with 17 bases lying between them. CDR1 is SGHTA and CDR2 is FQGNSA in the germline V gene. The CDR3 totals 15 residues. CDR3 DNA sequence: TGTGCCAGCAGCTTATTGGGGAGGGGGTCCACGACCCAGTACTTC. Amino acid sequence: CASSLLGRGSTTQYF.